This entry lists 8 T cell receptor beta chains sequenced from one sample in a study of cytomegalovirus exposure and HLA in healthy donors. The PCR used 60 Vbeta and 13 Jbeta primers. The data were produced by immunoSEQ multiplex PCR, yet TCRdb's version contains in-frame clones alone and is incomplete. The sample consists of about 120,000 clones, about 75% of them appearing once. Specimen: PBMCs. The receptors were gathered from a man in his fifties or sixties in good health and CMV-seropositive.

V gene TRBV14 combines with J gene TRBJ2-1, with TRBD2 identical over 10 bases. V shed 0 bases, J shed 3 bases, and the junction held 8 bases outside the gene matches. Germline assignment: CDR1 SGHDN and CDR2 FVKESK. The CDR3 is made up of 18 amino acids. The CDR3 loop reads CASSQERLAGAHYNEQFF. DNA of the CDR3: TGTGCCAGCAGCCAAGAGAGGCTAGCGGGAGCTCACTACAATGAGCAGTTCTTC.

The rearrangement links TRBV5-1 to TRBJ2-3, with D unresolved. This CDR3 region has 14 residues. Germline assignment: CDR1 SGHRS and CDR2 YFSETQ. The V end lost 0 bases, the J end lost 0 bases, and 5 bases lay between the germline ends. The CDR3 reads CASSLDRSTDTQYF. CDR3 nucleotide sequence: TGCGCCAGCAGCTTGGACCGGAGCACAGATACGCAGTATTTT.

This CDR3 is CASSLGQLNEQYF. CDR3 DNA sequence: TGCGCCAGCAGCTTGGGCCAGTTGAACGAGCAGTACTTC. The chain uses TRBV5-1 and TRBJ2-7; the D is unclear. Germline V gene data show CDR1 as SGHRS and CDR2 as YFSETQ. Between the trimmed V and J ends, which lost 0 bases and 5 bases, there was a span of 9 bases. CDR3 length equals 13 residues.

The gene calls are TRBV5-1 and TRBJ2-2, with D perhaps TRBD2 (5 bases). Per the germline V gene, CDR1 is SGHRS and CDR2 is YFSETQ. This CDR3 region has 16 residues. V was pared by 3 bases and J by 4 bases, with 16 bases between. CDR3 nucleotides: TGCGCCAGCAGCTGGCCAAGGGTAGGAGGCACCGGGGAGCTGTTTTTT. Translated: CASSWPRVGGTGELFF. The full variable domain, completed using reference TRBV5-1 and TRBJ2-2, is KAGVTQTPRYLIKTRGQQVTLSCSPISGHRSVSWYQQTPGQGLQFLFEYFSETQRNKGNFPGRFSGRQFSNSRSEMNVSTLELGDSALYLCASSWPRVGGTGELFFGEGSRLTVL.

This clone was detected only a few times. DNA of the CDR3: TGCGCCAGCAGCCTCAGGGGCCAGGCTGGGTACGAGCAGTACTTC. It encodes CASSLRGQAGYEQYF. This chain uses TRBV5-1 with TRBJ2-7; possible D gene TRBD1, 6 bases. This CDR3 comprises 15 residues. The germline V and J ends were trimmed by 4 bases and 4 bases, with 18 bases remaining between them. CDR1 SGHRS and CDR2 YFSETQ come from the germline V gene.

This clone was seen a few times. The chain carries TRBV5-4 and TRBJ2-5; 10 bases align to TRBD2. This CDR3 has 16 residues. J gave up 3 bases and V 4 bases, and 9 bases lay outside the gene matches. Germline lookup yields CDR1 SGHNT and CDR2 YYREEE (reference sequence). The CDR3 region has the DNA TGTGCCAGCAGCCGACCGGGACTAGCGAACAAAGAGACCCAGTACTTC. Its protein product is CASSRPGLANKETQYF.

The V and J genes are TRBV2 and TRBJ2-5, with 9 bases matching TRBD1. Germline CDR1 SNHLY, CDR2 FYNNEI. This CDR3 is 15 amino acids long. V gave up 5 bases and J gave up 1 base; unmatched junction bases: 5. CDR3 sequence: CASSLGQGFQETQYF. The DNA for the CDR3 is TGTGCCAGCAGTCTGGGACAGGGCTTCCAAGAGACCCAGTACTTC.

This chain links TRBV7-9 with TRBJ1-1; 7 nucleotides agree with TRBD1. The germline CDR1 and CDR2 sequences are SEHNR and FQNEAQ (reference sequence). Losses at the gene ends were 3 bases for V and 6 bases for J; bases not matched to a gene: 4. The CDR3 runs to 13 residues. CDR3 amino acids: CASSFDQGAEAFF. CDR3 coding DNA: TGTGCCAGCAGCTTCGACCAGGGGGCTGAAGCTTTCTTT.